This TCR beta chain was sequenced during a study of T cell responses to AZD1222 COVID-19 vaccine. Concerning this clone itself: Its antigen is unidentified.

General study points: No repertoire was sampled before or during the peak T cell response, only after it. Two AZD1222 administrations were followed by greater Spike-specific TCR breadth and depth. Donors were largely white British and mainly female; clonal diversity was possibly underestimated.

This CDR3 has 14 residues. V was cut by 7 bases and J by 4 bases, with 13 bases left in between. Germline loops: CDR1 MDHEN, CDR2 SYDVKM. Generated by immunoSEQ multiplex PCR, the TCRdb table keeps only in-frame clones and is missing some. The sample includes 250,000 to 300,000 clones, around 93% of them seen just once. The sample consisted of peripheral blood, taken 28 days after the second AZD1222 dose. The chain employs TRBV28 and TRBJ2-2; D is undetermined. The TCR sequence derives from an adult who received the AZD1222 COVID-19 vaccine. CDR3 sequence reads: CASTRRVSTGELFF. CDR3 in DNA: TGTGCCAGCACTAGAAGGGTGAGCACCGGGGAGCTGTTTTTT.